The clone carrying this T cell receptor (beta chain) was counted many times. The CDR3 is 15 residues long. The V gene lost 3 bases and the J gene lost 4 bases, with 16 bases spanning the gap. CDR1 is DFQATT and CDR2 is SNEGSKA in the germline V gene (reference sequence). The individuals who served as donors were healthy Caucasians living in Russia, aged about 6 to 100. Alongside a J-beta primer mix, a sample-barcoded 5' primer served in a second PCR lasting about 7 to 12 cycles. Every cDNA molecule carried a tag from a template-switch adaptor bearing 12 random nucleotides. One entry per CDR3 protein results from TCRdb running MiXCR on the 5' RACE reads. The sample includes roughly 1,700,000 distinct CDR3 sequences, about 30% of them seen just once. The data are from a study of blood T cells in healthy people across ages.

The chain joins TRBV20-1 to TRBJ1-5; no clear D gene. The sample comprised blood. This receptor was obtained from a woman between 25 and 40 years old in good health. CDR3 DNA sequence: TGCAGTGCTAGGGACGCCTCCGGGATAAATCAGCCCCAGCATTTT. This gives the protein CSARDASGINQPQHF.